The 23 T cell receptor beta chains presented below share a single source sample, sequenced in a study of blood T cell repertoires in COVID-19. The protocol was immunoSEQ multiplex PCR, while the TCRdb copy is restricted to in-frame clones and leaves out a portion. Here the sample spans 150,000 to 200,000 clones, approximately 80% being singletons. Sequencing was done on a sample of PBMCs or T cells enriched from blood (not recorded which). The receptor set was obtained from a man aged 65 to 85 who had been exposed to COVID-19.

This chain links TRBV6-6 with TRBJ1-5; the D gene is possibly TRBD1 (6 bases). This CDR3 is built from 19 residues. Germline V gene data show CDR1 as MNHNY and CDR2 as SVGAGI (reference sequence). Trimming cost V 7 bases and J 0 bases, with 25 bases left between them. The CDR3 region is CASTRKQGMGQNSNQPQHF. In DNA, the CDR3 is TGTGCCAGCACTCGAAAACAGGGAATGGGTCAGAATAGCAATCAGCCCCAGCATTTT.

The rearrangement uses TRBV27 and TRBJ2-3, with D maybe TRBD1 (6 bases). CDR3 length: 16 residues. Germline CDR1 MNHEY, CDR2 SMNVEV (reference sequence). V dropped 4 bases and J dropped 1 base, with 15 bases sitting between them. The CDR3 here is CASSWEQGLGTDTQYF. The CDR3 DNA is TGTGCCAGCAGTTGGGAACAGGGATTAGGCACAGATACGCAGTATTTT.

The rearrangement uses TRBV6-2 or TRBV6-3 and TRBJ1-5; maybe TRBD1 (5 bases). V gave up 7 bases and J gave up 3 bases, with 13 bases separating them. The CDR3 has 14 residues. CDR1 and CDR2 from the germline V gene are MNHEY and SVGEGT. The CDR3 sequence: CASTPHRPNQPQHF. The CDR3, as DNA: TGTGCCAGCACCCCCCACAGGCCCAATCAGCCCCAGCATTTT.

The chain joins TRBV6-1 to TRBJ2-5; D gene unclear. The CDR3 has 15 residues. The V end was cut by 1 base, the J end by 4 bases, with 13 bases between. Germline lookup yields CDR1 MNHNS and CDR2 SASEGT. The DNA of the CDR3 is TGTGCCAGCAGTGAAGTCGCCTATCCCCGAGAGACCCAGTACTTC. It specifies CASSEVAYPRETQYF.

The V gene is TRBV4-3, the J gene TRBJ2-7, with 9 bases identical to TRBD2. The germline V gene encodes CDR1 LGHNA and CDR2 YSLEER. The V segment lost 0 bases and the J segment 6 bases; nucleotides outside the gene matches: 12. The CDR3 runs to 17 residues. DNA for the CDR3: TGCGCCAGCAGCCAAGAAAAGGGACTAGCAGGGTCCCGCGAGCAGTACTTC. This translates into CASSQEKGLAGSREQYF.

The chain recombines TRBV7-3 with TRBJ2-3, with 11 bases identical to TRBD1. CDR3 size: 16 residues. V shed 3 bases and J 4 bases; nucleotides not matched to a gene: 6. Germline V lookup: CDR1 SGHTA, CDR2 FQGTGA. The CDR3 protein is CASSFHRTGGPDTQYF. CDR3 nucleotides: TGTGCCAGCAGCTTTCACCGGACAGGGGGCCCAGATACGCAGTATTTT.

The rearrangement links TRBV28 to TRBJ2-1, with 7 bases matching TRBD2. Germline-derived CDR1 and CDR2 are MDHEN and SYDVKM. V dropped 2 bases and J dropped 7; count of bases not matched to a gene: 8. The CDR3 has 15 amino acids. The CDR3 sequence is CASSLLGGSINEQFF. The CDR3 region has the DNA TGTGCCAGCAGTTTACTTGGCGGGAGTATAAATGAGCAGTTCTTC.

To note about this clone: This sample also contains other DNA sequences that code for the same CDR3. The rearrangement uses TRBV18 and TRBJ2-7, with 10 positions matching TRBD2. This CDR3 comprises 15 residues. CDR1 and CDR2 (germline): KGHSH, LQKENI. V lost 2 bases and J lost 2; bases outside the gene matches: 3. The CDR3 nucleotides read TGTGCCAGCTCACCAAGGACTAGCGGTGCCTACGAGCAGTACTTC. Translation: CASSPRTSGAYEQYF.

The rearrangement joins TRBV15 to TRBJ1-1; TRBD1 might be the D (5 bases). V lost 0 bases and J 4 bases, leaving 12 bases between the germline ends. Germline values: CDR1 LNHNV, CDR2 YYDKDF (reference sequence). This CDR3 has 15 residues. The CDR3 is CATSRDQGAVTEAFF. The CDR3 DNA sequence: TGTGCCACCAGCAGAGATCAAGGGGCCGTCACTGAAGCTTTCTTT.

The rearrangement links TRBV18 to TRBJ1-2; a weak D match, TRBD1 (6 bases). Trimming took 1 base from V and 5 from J, leaving 11 bases between them. Per germline, CDR1 KGHSH and CDR2 LQKENI. CDR3 length equals 14 residues. This chain's CDR3 is CASSPRGPQYGYTF. The CDR3 bases are TGTGCCAGCTCACCACGGGGGCCACAGTATGGCTACACCTTC.

This chain links TRBV10-2 with TRBJ1-1; D is ambiguous. The germline V and J ends were trimmed by 0 bases and 2 bases, with 4 bases remaining between them. The CDR3 runs 13 residues. Germline V gives CDR1 WSHSY, CDR2 SAAADI. The DNA of the CDR3 is TGCGCCAGCAGTGAGTCGAGAAACACTGAAGCTTTCTTT. Its translation is CASSESRNTEAFF.

The chain couples TRBV15 to TRBJ1-6; D uncertain. Germline V lookup: CDR1 LNHNV, CDR2 YYDKDF (reference sequence). This CDR3 spans 14 amino acids. The V and J ends lost 5 bases and 8 bases respectively, with 13 bases between them. The CDR3 coding sequence is TGTGCCACCAGCTCCCAACACGGGGATTCACCCCTCCACTTT. Its translation is CATSSQHGDSPLHF.

The V and J genes are TRBV11-2 and TRBJ2-1; TRBD1 matches at 10 bases. CDR3 length: 13 residues. Per the germline V gene, CDR1 is SGHAT and CDR2 is FQNNGV. V was pared by 7 bases and J by 6 bases, with 3 bases of the junction left unmatched. The chain's CDR3 is CASTDRGANEQFF. CDR3 DNA: TGTGCCAGCACGGACAGGGGGGCCAATGAGCAGTTCTTC.

This clone was observed a few times. The rearrangement links TRBV28 to TRBJ1-1, with TRBD1 as a possible D gene (5 bases). V shed 6 bases and J shed 5 bases, with 16 bases lying between them. This CDR3 contains 14 residues. The germline CDR1 and CDR2 sequences are MDHEN and SYDVKM. CDR3 in amino acids: CASSNSGYDTEAFF. The DNA of the CDR3 is TGTGCCAGCAGCAACTCAGGGTACGATACTGAAGCTTTCTTT.

Here the CDR3 reads CASSKNRGSYNEQFF. The CDR3 DNA reads as TGTGCCAGCAGTAAAAACAGGGGCTCCTACAATGAGCAGTTCTTC. The chain uses TRBV6-5 and TRBJ2-1; 7 bases align to TRBD1. The V gene end was trimmed by 5 bases and the J gene end by 0 bases; junction bases not matched to a gene: 4. Germline CDR1 is MNHEY and CDR2 is SVGAGI. The CDR3 spans 15 residues.

The chain carries TRBV28 and TRBJ1-5; the D is unclear. The germline gives CDR1 MDHEN, CDR2 SYDVKM. V was cut by 7 bases and J by 3 bases, with 10 bases left in between. The CDR3 consists of 13 residues. The CDR3 DNA is TGTGCCAGCATTGGCACCCCCAATCAGCCCCAGCATTTT. It codes for CASIGTPNQPQHF.

The rearrangement links TRBV19 to TRBJ1-3; 8 positions agree with TRBD1. The CDR3 is made up of 15 amino acids. With 8 bases clipped from V and 0 bases from J, the junction kept 6 bases outside the gene matches. Germline CDR1 is LNHDA and CDR2 is SQIVND (reference sequence). CDR3 coding DNA: TGTGCCAGTTGGACAGGGAGGACCTCTGGAAACACCATATATTTT. Translation: CASWTGRTSGNTIYF.

The chain employs TRBV3-1 (or the pseudogene TRBV3-2) and TRBJ1-3; 8 bases map to TRBD1. V gave up 2 bases and J gave up 3 bases; unmatched junction bases: 3. CDR1 LGHDT and CDR2 YNNKEL come from the germline V gene (reference sequence). There are 15 residues in the CDR3. DNA for the CDR3: TGTGCCAGCAGCCAACAGGGGGCTTATGGAAACACCATATATTTT. As protein: CASSQQGAYGNTIYF.

The CDR3 DNA follows: TGTGCCAGCAGCAATGACAAGGGCAATCAGCCCCAGCATTTT. Translated, it gives CASSNDKGNQPQHF. The chain combines TRBV6-2 or TRBV6-3 with TRBJ1-5; D is undetermined. The length of the CDR3 is 14 residues. Germline V gene lookup returns CDR1 MNHEY and CDR2 SVGEGT. The germline V and J ends were trimmed by 6 bases and 2 bases, with 11 bases remaining between them.

V usage is TRBV6-6 and J usage is TRBJ2-7, with 7 nucleotides matching TRBD1. Germline V gene lookup returns CDR1 MNHNY and CDR2 SVGAGI (reference sequence). The length of the CDR3 is 16 residues. Unmatched junction bases numbered 17, after V lost 6 bases and J lost 6 bases. CDR3 nucleotides: TGTGCCAGCAGAACCGATTTCGACAGGGTAACCGTCGAGCAGTACTTC. Protein product: CASRTDFDRVTVEQYF.

CDR3 sequence reads: CASTSRQGADEQYF. The DNA of the CDR3 is TGTGCCAGCACATCGCGGCAGGGGGCGGATGAGCAGTACTTC. This chain uses TRBV25-1 with TRBJ2-7; TRBD1 aligns across 8 bases. Germline V gives CDR1 MGHDK, CDR2 SYGVNS. CDR3 size: 14 residues. The trim removed 7 bases at V and 7 bases at J, leaving 12 bases unmatched.

This clone was counted a few times. The gene calls are TRBV2 and TRBJ2-1; 8 bases are a match to TRBD2. Germline loops: CDR1 SNHLY, CDR2 FYNNEI. CDR3 length equals 15 residues. Unmatched junction bases numbered 10, after V lost 6 bases and J lost 6 bases. The CDR3 nucleotides are TGTGCCAGCAGAACTAGCGGTGGAATGGGCAATGAGCAGTTCTTC. This codes for CASRTSGGMGNEQFF.

The chain recombines TRBV6-5 with TRBJ1-2; the match to TRBD1 covers 7 bases. Trimming removed 7 bases from V and 1 base from J; junction bases left unmatched: 9. CDR3 size: 15 residues. In germline, CDR1 is MNHEY, CDR2 SVGAGI. CDR3 residues: CASTRTGERNYGYTF. In DNA form, the CDR3 reads TGTGCCAGCACACGGACAGGCGAACGTAACTATGGCTACACCTTC.